These 11 T cell receptor beta chains share one sample of origin, sequenced in a study of graft-versus-host responses after intestinal transplantation. Data came from immunoSEQ multiplex PCR; TCRdb stores just in-frame clones and leaves some out. The top ten hold 4% of the sample, which has tens of thousands of clones, around 87% seen once. Antigen specificity for these receptors is unknown. This specimen consisted of unstimulated CD8+ T cells sorted from spleen or lymph node cells, obtained before transplant. The source of these receptors is a human donor who was the organ donor for an intestinal transplant.

J is TRBJ2-5 and V is TRBV7-9, with 11 bases aligning to TRBD2. The germline CDR1 and CDR2 sequences are SEHNR and FQNEAQ (reference sequence). The ends lost 2 bases at V and 3 bases at J; junction bases unmatched: 2. This CDR3 is 15 amino acids long. The CDR3 DNA follows: TGTGCCAGCAGCTTATTTAGCGGGGGGGAAGAGACCCAGTACTTC. Amino acid sequence: CASSLFSGGEETQYF.

The V gene is TRBV2, the J gene TRBJ1-4; tentative D call: TRBD1 (5 bases). V gave up 0 bases and J gave up 7 bases, with 15 bases separating them. Germline V gene data show CDR1 as SNHLY and CDR2 as FYNNEI. The CDR3 is 16 amino acids. Here the CDR3 DNA reads TGTGCCAGCAGTGAAGCGTGGACAACCTGGGGTGAAAAACTGTTTTTT. It translates to CASSEAWTTWGEKLFF.

This clone has just a few counts. The chain's CDR3 is CASRTVDNEQFF. Here the CDR3 DNA reads TGTGCCAGTAGAACAGTGGACAATGAGCAGTTCTTC. The chain combines TRBV19 with TRBJ2-1, with D hard to call. V shed 6 bases and J shed 5 bases, with 8 bases lying between them. Germline CDR1 and CDR2: LNHDA and SQIVND (reference sequence). There are 12 residues in the CDR3.

The V call is TRBV5-1, the J call TRBJ2-4; tentatively, D is TRBD1 (6 bases). The V and J ends lost 3 bases and 2 bases respectively, with 15 bases between them. This CDR3 is built from 16 residues. CDR1 and CDR2 (germline): SGHRS, YFSETQ. In nucleotides, the CDR3 is TGCGCCAGCAGCTCCGCCGCAACAGGGCCCAAAAACATTCAGTACTTC. As protein: CASSSAATGPKNIQYF.

The chain carries TRBV9 and TRBJ2-2, with D possibly matching TRBD2 (6 bases). Trimming took off 5 bases at V and 6 bases at J, with 8 bases between the two ends. This CDR3 contains 12 residues. CDR1 and CDR2 from the germline V gene are SGDLS and YYNGEE. The CDR3, as DNA: TGTGCCAGCAGACGGGGGTCCGGGGAGCTGTTTTTT. As protein: CASRRGSGELFF.

The CDR3 reads CASRGTEEEYV. CDR3 sequence (DNA): TGTGCCAGCAGAGGAACGGAAGAGGAGTACGTC. The gene calls are TRBV7-9 and TRBJ2-7; D gene uncertain. The CDR3 is 11 amino acids. Trimming took 6 bases from V and 11 from J, leaving 14 bases between them. Germline V gene sequence: CDR1 SEHNR, CDR2 FQNEAQ (reference sequence).

The rearrangement links TRBV5-1 to TRBJ1-5; no definite D call. Looked up from germline, CDR1 is SGHRS and CDR2 is YFSETQ. V shed 0 bases and J shed 6 bases, with 13 bases lying between them. The CDR3 consists of 15 residues. The CDR3 protein is CASSLGVGVAQPQHF. CDR3 nucleotide sequence: TGCGCCAGCAGCTTGGGGGTCGGGGTTGCTCAGCCCCAGCATTTT. Using reference TRBV5-1 and TRBJ1-5 for the parts outside the CDR3, the full variable domain is KAGVTQTPRYLIKTRGQQVTLSCSPISGHRSVSWYQQTPGQGLQFLFEYFSETQRNKGNFPGRFSGRQFSNSRSEMNVSTLELGDSALYLCASSLGVGVAQPQHFGDGTRLSIL.

The CDR3 DNA sequence: TGCGCCAGCAGCCCGGGAGCGGGGGCCGGCGAGCAGTACGTC. Translation: CASSPGAGAGEQYV. The chain carries TRBV5-1 and TRBJ2-7; TRBD2 matches 8 bases. The V segment lost 4 bases and the J segment 6 bases; nucleotides outside the gene matches: 9. This CDR3 comprises 14 residues. Germline values: CDR1 SGHRS, CDR2 YFSETQ.

CDR3 residues: CASTPGGLNWAGELFF. For the CDR3, the DNA is TGTGCCAGCACCCCGGGGGGACTCAACTGGGCCGGGGAGCTGTTTTTT. V and J are TRBV28 and TRBJ2-2, with 7 nucleotides matching TRBD2. The CDR3 extends over 16 amino acids. Per germline, CDR1 MDHEN and CDR2 SYDVKM. Germline trimming cut 7 bases from V and 6 bases from J; bases unmatched to any gene: 14. Filled out from reference TRBV28 and TRBJ2-2, the complete variable domain reads DVKVTQSSRYLVKRTGEKVFLECVQDMDHENMFWYRQDPGLGLRLIYFSYDVKMKEKGDIPEGYSVSREKKERFSLILESASTNQTSMYLCASTPGGLNWAGELFFGEGSRLTVL.

The V and J genes are TRBV14 and TRBJ1-1; 7 nucleotides match TRBD1. The germline V gene has CDR1 SGHDN and CDR2 FVKESK. The CDR3 loop spans 15 amino acids. The V gene end was trimmed by 2 bases and the J gene end by 0 bases; junction bases not matched to a gene: 3. CDR3 amino acids: CASSQYRGLNTEAFF. The CDR3 nucleotides read TGTGCCAGCAGCCAATACAGGGGTCTGAACACTGAAGCTTTCTTT.

The chain couples TRBV11-1 to TRBJ2-1; 12 nucleotides match TRBD1. Looked up from germline, CDR1 is SGHAT and CDR2 is FQDESV (reference sequence). The junction had 9 bases not matched to a gene; V was cut back by 2 bases and J by 7 bases. The CDR3 has 17 amino acids. The CDR3 sequence is CASSLLPGQGAGNEQFF. In DNA form, the CDR3 reads TGTGCCAGCAGCTTATTACCGGGACAGGGGGCTGGGAATGAGCAGTTCTTC.